The rows below give T cell receptor beta chains drawn from one sample of a study of T cells in Graves' hyperthyroidism and ophthalmopathy. From the multiplex PCR reads, TCRdb called clonotypes with MiXCR, one entry per CDR3 protein. The profile shows around 450,000 distinct CDR3 sequences, about 15% of them singletons. The sequencing sample was made of blood. The receptors were sampled from a woman aged 18-29 years with Graves' hyperthyroidism. CDR3s include the opening cysteine and the closing phenylalanine or tryptophan. The D gene is left open where the match is weak. The size field is filled for only some rows; it gives once, few, many or a size class.

CDR3 protein,CDR3 DNA,J gene,V gene,D gene,clone size
CSSSSSGGETQYF,TGCAGCTCTTCGAGTAGCGGGGGAGAGACCCAGTACTTC,TRBJ2-5,TRBV29-1,TRBD2,.
CASSMTGGEPQHF,TGTGCCAGTAGTATGACAGGCGGGGAGCCCCAGCATTTT,TRBJ1-5,TRBV19,.,.
CASSYSTGPASINVNIQYF,TGTGCCAGCAGTTACTCGACGGGACCGGCTTCCATAAACGTAAACATTCAGTACTTC,TRBJ2-4,TRBV6-5,.,few
CSARDLSGRSDTQYF,TGCAGTGCTAGAGATCTCAGCGGGAGGTCAGATACGCAGTATTTT,TRBJ2-3,TRBV20-1,TRBD2,many
CASSPRDRVYGYTF,TGTGCCAGCAGTCCACGGGACAGAGTCTATGGCTACACCTTC,TRBJ1-2,TRBV28,TRBD1,many
CASSLVGRHEQFF,TGTGCCAGCAGTTTGGTGGGAAGGCATGAGCAGTTCTTC,TRBJ2-1,TRBV12-3/TRBV12-4,.,few
CATSRGDQDVKGYTF,TGTGCCACCAGCAGAGGGGACCAAGACGTGAAAGGCTACACCTTC,TRBJ1-2,TRBV15,.,few
CASSLGQWGASYNEQFF,TGTGCCAGCAGCTTAGGGCAGTGGGGCGCGTCTTACAATGAGCAGTTCTTC,TRBJ2-1,TRBV11-3,.,many
CASSYGRGRNQPQHF,TGTGCCAGCAGTTACGGCAGGGGGAGAAATCAGCCCCAGCATTTT,TRBJ1-5,TRBV6-2/TRBV6-3,TRBD1,.
CASSQEAGAYYNEQFF,TGCGCCAGCAGCCAAGAAGCGGGGGCCTACTACAATGAGCAGTTCTTC,TRBJ2-1,TRBV4-1,TRBD2,.
CSATLAGATDTQYF,TGCAGTGCCACGCTAGCGGGAGCCACAGATACGCAGTATTTT,TRBJ2-3,TRBV20-1,TRBD2,few
CASSQDVTGTGELFF,TGTGCCAGCAGCCAAGATGTCACGGGCACCGGGGAGCTGTTTTTT,TRBJ2-2,TRBV3-1,.,.
CASSHSVDVSYEQYF,TGCGCCAGCAGCCACAGCGTTGATGTATCCTACGAGCAGTACTTC,TRBJ2-7,TRBV5-1,.,many
CASSMAGLGIGETQYF,TGTGCCAGTAGTATGGCGGGACTAGGTATTGGGGAGACCCAGTACTTC,TRBJ2-5,TRBV19,TRBD2,few
CSVLPISGLQETQYF,TGCAGCGTCTTACCCATCTCGGGACTACAAGAGACCCAGTACTTC,TRBJ2-5,TRBV29-1,TRBD2,many
CASSDYGTRPTGNEQFF,TGCGCCAGCAGTGATTATGGGACTAGGCCCACCGGCAATGAGCAGTTCTTC,TRBJ2-1,TRBV10-1,TRBD2,many
CSARDPRGGHRNTEAFF,TGCAGTGCTAGAGACCCCCGAGGGGGTCATAGGAACACTGAAGCTTTCTTT,TRBJ1-1,TRBV20-1,.,.
CASSFGGSTNTQYF,TGTGCCAGCAGTTTTGGGGGTAGCACAAATACGCAGTATTTT,TRBJ2-3,TRBV12-3/TRBV12-4,.,.
CAIKGAVEGYGYTF,TGTGCCATCAAAGGGGCAGTAGAAGGCTATGGCTACACCTTC,TRBJ1-2,TRBV10-3,.,many
CASSQAPGGEGYTF,TGCGCCAGCAGCCAAGCCCCAGGGGGGGAGGGCTACACCTTC,TRBJ1-2,TRBV4-1,TRBD1,few
CASEQGGGSTYNEQFF,TGTGCCTCCGAACAAGGCGGCGGGAGTACCTACAATGAGCAGTTCTTC,TRBJ2-1,TRBV27,TRBD2,many
CSARRDISNQPQHF,TGCAGTGCTAGGCGAGACATTAGCAATCAGCCCCAGCATTTT,TRBJ1-5,TRBV20-1,.,many
CATSGLRDRGIDTQYF,TGTGCCACCAGTGGCCTCCGGGACAGGGGGATAGATACGCAGTATTTT,TRBJ2-3,TRBV24-1,TRBD1,many
CARTHQEQFF,TGTGCCAGGACTCACCAGGAGCAGTTCTTC,TRBJ2-1,TRBV19,.,.
CAISEHYEQYF,TGTGCCATCAGTGAGCACTACGAGCAGTACTTC,TRBJ2-7,TRBV10-3,.,.
CSVEGTSGSSEQFF,TGCAGTGTTGAGGGGACTAGCGGGAGCTCTGAGCAGTTCTTC,TRBJ2-1,TRBV20-1,TRBD2,many
CASSPVGQGAGQPQHF,TGTGCCAGCAGCCCCGTGGGACAGGGGGCCGGTCAGCCCCAGCATTTT,TRBJ1-5,TRBV28,TRBD1,many
CSARGGYGYTF,TGCAGTGCTAGGGGGGGGTATGGCTACACCTTC,TRBJ1-2,TRBV20-1,.,.
CASSQDYSSEEVETQYF,TGTGCCAGCAGCCAAGATTACTCTAGCGAGGAGGTAGAGACCCAGTACTTC,TRBJ2-5,TRBV3-1,.,many
CASSRTVGNEKLFF,TGCGCCAGCAGCCGGACGGTGGGTAATGAAAAACTGTTTTTT,TRBJ1-4,TRBV4-1,.,few
CASSYSVSLLTETEAFF,TGTGCCAGCAGTTACTCAGTCAGTTTATTAACTGAAACTGAAGCTTTCTTT,TRBJ1-1,TRBV6-5,.,few